Below, one TCR beta chain is given with its context. The antigen is not known. Single viable CD3+CD4+CD8-CD45RO+ cells were sorted as the memory CD4+ T cells. Positive selection with CD4 microbeads enriched total CD4+ T cells. This specimen belongs to a study of memory CD4+ T cells and cytomegalovirus serostatus. After removal of 2 bases from V and 5 bases from J, the junction contained 3 bases not matched to a gene. Germline values: CDR1 MNHEY, CDR2 SMNVEV (reference sequence). The CDR3 loop spans 14 amino acids. General study points: CMV serostatus prediction reached median AUC roughly 0.95, or 0.91 with US-trained model. Suggested: most of the CMV-linked TCR signature lies in CD4+ memory cells.

Original data processing: After removing out-of-frame reads, millions of distinct TCRbeta sequences remained. Profiled with immunoSEQ multiplex PCR; TCRdb holds only in-frame clones, not every one. The DNA gave D and trimming, while V, J and clone size come from that table. The sample includes around 50,000 clones, about 78% of them seen just once. Sequencing input: memory CD4+ T cells from blood. The rearrangement links TRBV27 to TRBJ2-3; 8 positions agree with TRBD2. The sequence derives from an adult in good health and CMV-seronegative. CDR3 sequence reads: CASSLGREVDTQYF. The CDR3 DNA follows: TGTGCCAGCAGTTTAGGGCGGGAGGTAGATACGCAGTATTTT.